The clone carrying this T cell receptor beta chain was seen only a few times. Its antigen is still unknown. The template was genomic DNA from peripheral blood, not RNA. Multiplex touch-down PCR with TRB-A/B primers amplified rearranged V-D-J TRB sequences. TCRdb recomputed calls from the multiplex PCR reads with MiXCR, one row per CDR3 protein. The sample records about 2,000 distinct CDR3 sequences, about 67% being singletons. This record comes from a study of T cell repertoires in aging, cancer and after chemotherapy. Study-wide background: Patients with glioblastoma brain tumors were sampled before and after temozolomide-based therapy.

The germline V and J ends were trimmed by 1 base and 4 bases, with 13 bases remaining between them. CDR1 MNHEY and CDR2 SMNVEV come from the germline V gene (reference sequence). This CDR3 is built from 16 residues. Findings of the study overall: In cancer patients, declining TCR diversity with age involved lost richness and lost evenness. Compared with age-matched healthy donors, untreated hematological or solid cancer patients showed higher blood TCR clonality.

Sequenced material: blood. The receptor was derived from a human donor with a solid tumor. The chain links TRBV27 to TRBJ2-2; D uncertain. CDR3 coding DNA: TGTGCCAGCAGTTTATTGGCGGACCGAAGCACCGGGGAGCTGTTTTTT. It specifies CASSLLADRSTGELFF.